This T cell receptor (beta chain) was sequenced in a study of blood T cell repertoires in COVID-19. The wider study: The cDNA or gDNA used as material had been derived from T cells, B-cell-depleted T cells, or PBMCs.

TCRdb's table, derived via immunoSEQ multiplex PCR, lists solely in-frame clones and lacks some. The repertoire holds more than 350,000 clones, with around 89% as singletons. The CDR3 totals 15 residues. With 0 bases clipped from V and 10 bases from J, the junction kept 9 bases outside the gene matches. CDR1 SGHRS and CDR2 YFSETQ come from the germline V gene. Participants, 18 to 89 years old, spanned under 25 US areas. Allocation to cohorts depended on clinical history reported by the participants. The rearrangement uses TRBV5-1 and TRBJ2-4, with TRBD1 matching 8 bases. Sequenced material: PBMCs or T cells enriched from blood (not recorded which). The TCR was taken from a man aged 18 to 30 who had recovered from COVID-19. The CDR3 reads CASSLGTGILPIQYF. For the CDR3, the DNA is TGCGCCAGCAGCTTGGGGACAGGGATACTCCCTATTCAGTACTTC. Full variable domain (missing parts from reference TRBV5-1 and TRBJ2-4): KAGVTQTPRYLIKTRGQQVTLSCSPISGHRSVSWYQQTPGQGLQFLFEYFSETQRNKGNFPGRFSGRQFSNSRSEMNVSTLELGDSALYLCASSLGTGILPIQYFGAGTRLSVL.